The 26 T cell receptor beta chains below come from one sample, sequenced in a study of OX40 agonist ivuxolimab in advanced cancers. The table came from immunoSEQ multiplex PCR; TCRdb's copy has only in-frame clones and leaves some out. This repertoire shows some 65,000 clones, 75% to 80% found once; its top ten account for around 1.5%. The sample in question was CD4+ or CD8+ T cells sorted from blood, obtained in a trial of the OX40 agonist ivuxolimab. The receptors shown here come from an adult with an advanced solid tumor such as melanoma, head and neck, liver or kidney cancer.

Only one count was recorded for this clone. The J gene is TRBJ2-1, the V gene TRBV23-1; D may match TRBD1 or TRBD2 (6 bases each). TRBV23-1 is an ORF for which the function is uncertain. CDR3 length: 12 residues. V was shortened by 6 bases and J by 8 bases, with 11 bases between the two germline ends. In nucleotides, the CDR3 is TGCGCCAGCAGAGGCCGGGGGCATGAGCAGTTCTTC. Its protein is CASRGRGHEQFF.

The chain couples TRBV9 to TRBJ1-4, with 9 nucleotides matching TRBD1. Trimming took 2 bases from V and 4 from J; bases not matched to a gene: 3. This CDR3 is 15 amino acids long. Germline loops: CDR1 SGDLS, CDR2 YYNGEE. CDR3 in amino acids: CASSVGTGINEKLFF. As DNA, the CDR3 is TGTGCCAGCAGCGTGGGGACAGGGATTAATGAAAAACTGTTTTTT.

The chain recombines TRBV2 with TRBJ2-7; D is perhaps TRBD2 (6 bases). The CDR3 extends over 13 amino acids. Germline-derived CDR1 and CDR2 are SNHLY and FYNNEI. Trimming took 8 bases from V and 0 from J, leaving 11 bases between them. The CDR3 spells CASRDWHSYEQYF. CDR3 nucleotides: TGTGCCAGCCGGGACTGGCACTCCTACGAGCAGTACTTC.

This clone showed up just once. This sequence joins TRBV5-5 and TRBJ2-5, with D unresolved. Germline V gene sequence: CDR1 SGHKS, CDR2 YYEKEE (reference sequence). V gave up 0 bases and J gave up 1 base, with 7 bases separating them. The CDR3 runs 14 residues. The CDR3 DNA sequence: TGTGCCAGCAGCTTGGCGGCAGCCCAAGAGACCCAGTACTTC. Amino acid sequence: CASSLAAAQETQYF.

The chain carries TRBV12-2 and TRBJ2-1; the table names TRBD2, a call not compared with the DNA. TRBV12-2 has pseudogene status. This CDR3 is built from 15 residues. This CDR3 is CASRPSGRAYNEQFF. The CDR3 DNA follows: TGTGCAAGTCGACCTAGCGGGAGGGCTTACAATGAGCAGTTCTTC.

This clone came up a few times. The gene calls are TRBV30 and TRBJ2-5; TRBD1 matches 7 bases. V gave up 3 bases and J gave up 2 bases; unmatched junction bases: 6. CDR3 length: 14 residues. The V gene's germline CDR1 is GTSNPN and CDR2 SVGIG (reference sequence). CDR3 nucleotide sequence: TGTGCCTGGAGGGCGACAGGGCTACAAGAGACCCAGTACTTC. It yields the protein CAWRATGLQETQYF.

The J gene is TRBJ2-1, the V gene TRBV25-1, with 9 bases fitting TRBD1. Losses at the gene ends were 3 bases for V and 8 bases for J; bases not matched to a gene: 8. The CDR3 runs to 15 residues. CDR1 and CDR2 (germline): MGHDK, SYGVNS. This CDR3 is CASSEGQGGWDEQFF. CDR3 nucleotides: TGTGCCAGCAGTGAGGGACAGGGCGGGTGGGATGAGCAGTTCTTC. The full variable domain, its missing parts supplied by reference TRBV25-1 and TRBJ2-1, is EADIYQTPRYLVIGTGKKITLECSQTMGHDKMYWYQQDPGMELHLIHYSYGVNSTEKGDLSSESTVSRIRTEHFPLTLESARPSHTSQYLCASSEGQGGWDEQFFGPGTRLTVL.

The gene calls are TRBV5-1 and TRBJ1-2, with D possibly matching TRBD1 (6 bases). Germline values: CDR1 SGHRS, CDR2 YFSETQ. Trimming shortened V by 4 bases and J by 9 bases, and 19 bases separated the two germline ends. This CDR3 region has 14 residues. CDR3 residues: CASSTRTAFGRYTF. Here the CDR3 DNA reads TGCGCCAGCAGCACCCGGACAGCCTTTGGGCGCTACACCTTC.

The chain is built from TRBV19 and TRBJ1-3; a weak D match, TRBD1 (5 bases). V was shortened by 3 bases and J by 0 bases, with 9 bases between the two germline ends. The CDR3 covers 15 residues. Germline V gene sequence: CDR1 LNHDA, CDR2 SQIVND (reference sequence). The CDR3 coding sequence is TGTGCCAGTAGTATGGGAACAGGCTCTGGAAACACCATATATTTT. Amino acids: CASSMGTGSGNTIYF.

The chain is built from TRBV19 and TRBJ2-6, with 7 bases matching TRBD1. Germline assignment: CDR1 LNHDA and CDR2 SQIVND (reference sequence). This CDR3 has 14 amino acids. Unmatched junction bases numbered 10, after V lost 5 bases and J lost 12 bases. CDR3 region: CASSVDRDRGVLTF. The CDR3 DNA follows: TGTGCCAGTAGTGTCGACAGGGACCGGGGCGTCCTGACTTTC. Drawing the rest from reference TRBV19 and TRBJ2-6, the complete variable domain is DGGITQSPKYLFRKEGQNVTLSCEQNLNHDAMYWYRQDPGQGLRLIYYSQIVNDFQKGDIAEGYSVSREKKESFPLTVTSAQKNPTAFYLCASSVDRDRGVLTFGAGSRLTVL.

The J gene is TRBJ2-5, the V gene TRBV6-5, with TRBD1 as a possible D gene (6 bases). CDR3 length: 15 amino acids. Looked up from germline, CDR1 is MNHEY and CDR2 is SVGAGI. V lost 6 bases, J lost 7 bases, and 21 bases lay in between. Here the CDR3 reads CASSPPGTGTGTQYF. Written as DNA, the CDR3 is TGTGCCAGCAGCCCACCCGGTACAGGGACGGGGACCCAGTACTTC.

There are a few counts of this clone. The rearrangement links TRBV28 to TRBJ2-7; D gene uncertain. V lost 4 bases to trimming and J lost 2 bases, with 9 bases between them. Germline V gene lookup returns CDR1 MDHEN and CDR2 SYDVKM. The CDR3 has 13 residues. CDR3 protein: CASSSPGPYEQYF. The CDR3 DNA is TGTGCCAGCAGTTCCCCCGGGCCCTACGAGCAGTACTTC.

CDR3: CASSLRPDGGYTF. CDR3 nucleotides: TGCGCCAGCAGCTTAAGGCCCGATGGGGGCTACACCTTC. The chain uses TRBV5-1 and TRBJ1-2; D ambiguous. Trimming pared 2 bases from V and 8 bases from J, leaving 13 bases between. Germline V gene lookup returns CDR1 SGHRS and CDR2 YFSETQ. The CDR3 spans 13 residues.

The CDR3 loop is CASSWGSFTHTQYF. The CDR3 DNA sequence: TGTGCCAGCAGTTGGGGGTCTTTCACGCATACGCAGTATTTT. The rearrangement uses TRBV28 and TRBJ2-3; possibly TRBD1 or TRBD2 for D (5 bases each). V was shortened by 4 bases and J by 7 bases, with 15 bases between the two germline ends. CDR3 size: 14 residues. From germline, CDR1 is MDHEN and CDR2 SYDVKM.

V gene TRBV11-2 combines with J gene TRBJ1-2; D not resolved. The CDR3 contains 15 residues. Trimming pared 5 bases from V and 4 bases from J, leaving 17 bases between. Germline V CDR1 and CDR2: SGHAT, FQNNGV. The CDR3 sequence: CASSVNAAASYGYTF. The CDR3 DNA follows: TGTGCCAGCAGCGTAAACGCGGCTGCATCCTATGGCTACACCTTC.

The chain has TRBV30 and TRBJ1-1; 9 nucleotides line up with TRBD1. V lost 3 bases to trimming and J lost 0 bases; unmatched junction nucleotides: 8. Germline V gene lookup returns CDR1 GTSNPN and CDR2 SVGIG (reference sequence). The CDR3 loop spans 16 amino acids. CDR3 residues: CAWRTGTGKMNTEAFF. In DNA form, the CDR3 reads TGTGCCTGGAGAACCGGGACAGGGAAGATGAACACTGAAGCTTTCTTT.

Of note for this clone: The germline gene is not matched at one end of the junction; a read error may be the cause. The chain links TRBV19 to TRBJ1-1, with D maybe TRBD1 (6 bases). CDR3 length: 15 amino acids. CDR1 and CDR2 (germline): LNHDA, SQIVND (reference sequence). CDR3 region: CASRHPQGSGTETFF. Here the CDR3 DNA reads TGTGCCAGTAGGCACCCACAGGGTTCGGGGACTGAAACTTTCTTT.

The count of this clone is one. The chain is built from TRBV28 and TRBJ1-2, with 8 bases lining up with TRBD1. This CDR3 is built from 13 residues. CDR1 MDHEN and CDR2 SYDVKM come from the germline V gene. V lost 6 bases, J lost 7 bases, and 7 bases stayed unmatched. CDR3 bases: TGTGCCAGCAGGCTGGGACAGGTCGCTGGCTACACCTTC. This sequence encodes CASRLGQVAGYTF.

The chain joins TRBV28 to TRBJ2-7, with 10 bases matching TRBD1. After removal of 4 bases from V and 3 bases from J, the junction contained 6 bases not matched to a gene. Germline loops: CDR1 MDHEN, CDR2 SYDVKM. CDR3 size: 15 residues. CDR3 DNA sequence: TGTGCCAGCAGTTCTCTTGGGACAGGGGTCTACGAGCAGTACTTC. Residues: CASSSLGTGVYEQYF.

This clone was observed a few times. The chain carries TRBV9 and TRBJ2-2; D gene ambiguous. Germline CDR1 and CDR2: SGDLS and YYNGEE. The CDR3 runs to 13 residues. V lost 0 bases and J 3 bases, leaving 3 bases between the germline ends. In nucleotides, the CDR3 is TGTGCCAGCAGCGTAGATTACACCGGGGAGCTGTTTTTT. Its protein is CASSVDYTGELFF.

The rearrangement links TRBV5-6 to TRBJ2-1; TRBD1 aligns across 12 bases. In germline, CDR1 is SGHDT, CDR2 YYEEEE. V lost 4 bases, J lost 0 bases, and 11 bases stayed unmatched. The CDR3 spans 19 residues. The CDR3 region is CASSDYGTGGRSSYNEQFF. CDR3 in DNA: TGTGCCAGCAGCGACTACGGGACAGGGGGCAGGAGCTCCTACAATGAGCAGTTCTTC.

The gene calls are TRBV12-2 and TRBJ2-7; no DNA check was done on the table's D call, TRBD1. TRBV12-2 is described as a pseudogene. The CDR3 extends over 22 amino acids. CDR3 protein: CASRLINNMRQGFPPPSYEQYF. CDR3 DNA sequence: TGTGCAAGTCGCTTAATTAATAATATGCGACAGGGGTTCCCCCCGCCCTCCTACGAGCAGTACTTC.

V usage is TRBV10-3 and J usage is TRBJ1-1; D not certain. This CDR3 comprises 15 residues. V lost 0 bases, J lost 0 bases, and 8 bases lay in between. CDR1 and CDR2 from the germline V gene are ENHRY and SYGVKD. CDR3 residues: CAISESTAMNTEAFF. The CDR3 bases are TGTGCCATCAGTGAGTCTACGGCCATGAACACTGAAGCTTTCTTT.

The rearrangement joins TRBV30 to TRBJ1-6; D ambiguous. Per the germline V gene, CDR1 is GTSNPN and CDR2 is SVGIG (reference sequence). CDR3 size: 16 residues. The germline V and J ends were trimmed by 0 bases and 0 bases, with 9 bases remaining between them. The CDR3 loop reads CAWSVPASSYNSPLHF. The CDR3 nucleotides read TGTGCCTGGAGTGTACCCGCGAGCTCCTATAATTCACCCCTCCACTTT.

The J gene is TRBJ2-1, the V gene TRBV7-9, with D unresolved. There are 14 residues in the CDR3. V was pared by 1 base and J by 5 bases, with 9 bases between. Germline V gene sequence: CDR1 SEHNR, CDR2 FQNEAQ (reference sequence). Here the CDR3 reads CASSLVLGNNEQFF. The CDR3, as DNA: TGTGCCAGCAGCTTAGTTCTGGGGAACAATGAGCAGTTCTTC.

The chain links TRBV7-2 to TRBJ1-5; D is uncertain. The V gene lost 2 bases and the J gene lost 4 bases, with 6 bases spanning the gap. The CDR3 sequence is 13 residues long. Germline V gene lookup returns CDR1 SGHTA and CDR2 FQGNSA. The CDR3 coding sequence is TGTGCCAGCAGCTTAACGAGAAATCAGCCCCAGCATTTT. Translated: CASSLTRNQPQHF.